Listed below are T cell receptor beta chains from one sample, sequenced in a study of response to subunit inactivated influenza vaccine. In TCRdb, the RT-PCR reads were re-called with MiXCR into one record per CDR3 protein. The sample includes roughly 700,000 distinct CDR3 sequences, approximately 14% of them seen just once. This specimen was PBMCs from blood, taken approximately 15 days before vaccination. All receptors derive from a man aged 50 to 59 who received an inactivated influenza vaccine. Each CDR3 is given with its conserved first and last residue. Each record gives: V gene, J gene, CDR3 protein.

V: TRBV4-3
J: TRBJ2-2
CDR3: CASSQGDIRRELFF

V: TRBV27
J: TRBJ2-3
CDR3: CASSSTTRGGTDTQYF

V: TRBV27
J: TRBJ2-4
CDR3: CASKRQGEHIQYF

V: TRBV2
J: TRBJ2-4
CDR3: CASSEREVAKNIQYF

V: TRBV6-5
J: TRBJ1-2
CDR3: CASSYRQTNYGYTF

V: TRBV5-1
J: TRBJ2-5
CDR3: CASSLGAEETQYF

V: TRBV6-2/TRBV6-3
J: TRBJ1-1
CDR3: CASSYDTAGNTEAFF

V: TRBV20-1
J: TRBJ1-5
CDR3: CSASPAGPNQPQHF

V: TRBV29-1
J: TRBJ1-4
CDR3: CSVRTSGLFF

V: TRBV28
J: TRBJ1-2
CDR3: CASRITGGNYGYTF

V: TRBV12-3/TRBV12-4
J: TRBJ2-3
CDR3: CASRRRRDSDTQYF

V: TRBV10-3
J: TRBJ2-5
CDR3: CAISGTGGWETQYF

V: TRBV9
J: TRBJ2-5
CDR3: CASSVEASWETQYF

V: TRBV12-3/TRBV12-4
J: TRBJ2-1
CDR3: CASRGLAGRRYNEQFF

V: TRBV12-3/TRBV12-4
J: TRBJ2-7
CDR3: CASSLGGVEFEQYF

V: TRBV30
J: TRBJ1-5
CDR3: CAWSVDNSNQPQHF

V: TRBV20-1
J: TRBJ2-4
CDR3: CSASADGTNIQYF

V: TRBV12-3/TRBV12-4
J: TRBJ2-1
CDR3: CASSFGQIYNEQFF

V: TRBV12-3/TRBV12-4
J: TRBJ1-2
CDR3: CASSTDSYYGYTF

V: TRBV2
J: TRBJ1-1
CDR3: CASSGQGLRNTEAFF

V: TRBV12-3/TRBV12-4
J: TRBJ1-1
CDR3: CASRYGQGNTEAFF

V: TRBV29-1
J: TRBJ2-7
CDR3: CSVEREGLGNEQYF

V: TRBV5-1
J: TRBJ1-1
CDR3: CASSLHLGQNTEAFF

V: TRBV28
J: TRBJ2-7
CDR3: CASSSYSYEQYF

V: TRBV9
J: TRBJ2-7
CDR3: CASSPRTGGDHEQYF

V: TRBV6-2/TRBV6-3
J: TRBJ2-3
CDR3: CASSYPGVPASGRGKQCTDTQYF

V: TRBV20-1
J: TRBJ2-1
CDR3: CSARVAGEYNEQFF

V: TRBV20-1
J: TRBJ2-2
CDR3: CSAGQANTGELFF

V: TRBV5-1
J: TRBJ2-3
CDR3: CASSSGRLKDSTDTQYF

V: TRBV4-1
J: TRBJ1-2
CDR3: CASSQDQGPADYGYTF

V: TRBV20-1
J: TRBJ1-6
CDR3: CSARLQGVSPLHF

V: TRBV6-1
J: TRBJ1-6
CDR3: CASSDYLRVNNSPLHF

V: TRBV7-2
J: TRBJ2-3
CDR3: CASSLVSGDTDTQYF

V: TRBV29-1
J: TRBJ2-1
CDR3: CSVEGSRSSYNEQFF

V: TRBV20-1
J: TRBJ2-1
CDR3: CSARSVPYNEQFF

V: TRBV5-1
J: TRBJ1-4
CDR3: CASSKGRYNEKLFF

V: TRBV6-5
J: TRBJ1-1
CDR3: CASSYRGDGRQAFF

V: TRBV10-3
J: TRBJ2-5
CDR3: CAISGYQETQYF

V: TRBV6-5
J: TRBJ2-1
CDR3: CASSYSGEYNEQFF

V: TRBV19
J: TRBJ2-3
CDR3: CASSFQGTGGLTDTQYF

V: TRBV19
J: TRBJ2-7
CDR3: CASSINGGTYEQYF

V: TRBV3-1
J: TRBJ2-1
CDR3: CASSQDLQDYNEQFF